Shown below are 9 T cell receptor beta chains from a single sample sequenced in a study of OX40 agonist ivuxolimab in advanced cancers. The method was immunoSEQ multiplex PCR; TCRdb's version includes in-frame clones alone and lacks a portion of them. The data hold around 80,000 clones, with about 88% observed a single time. The sequencing used CD4+ or CD8+ T cells sorted from blood, collected in a trial of the OX40 agonist ivuxolimab. The receptors were sampled from an adult with an advanced solid tumor such as melanoma, head and neck, liver or kidney cancer.

This sequence joins TRBV6-1 and TRBJ1-5; 7 bases line up with TRBD1. The CDR3 consists of 17 residues. Germline lookup yields CDR1 MNHNS and CDR2 SASEGT. The V and J ends lost 4 bases and 5 bases, in that order; junction bases with no gene match: 14. CDR3 sequence (DNA): TGTGCCAGCAGTGGGTCAGGGGGGGCGGCGGGACATCAGCCCCAGCATTTT. It codes for CASSGSGGAAGHQPQHF.

V gene TRBV11-2 combines with J gene TRBJ2-3; tentatively, D is TRBD1 (7 bases). Per the germline V gene, CDR1 is SGHAT and CDR2 is FQNNGV. This CDR3 spans 15 amino acids. V was shortened by 5 bases and J by 4 bases, with 16 bases between the two germline ends. CDR3 in amino acids: CASSAVGRGADTQYF. The CDR3 DNA reads TGTGCCAGCAGCGCGGTGGGCAGGGGGGCAGATACGCAGTATTTT.

The chain joins TRBV19 to TRBJ2-7, with 7 bases fitting TRBD2. Germline V gene lookup returns CDR1 LNHDA and CDR2 SQIVND (reference sequence). Trimming at V came to 5 bases and at J to 3 bases, leaving 4 bases not matched to a gene. The CDR3 has 13 amino acids. The CDR3 protein is CASSAGRGYEQYF. CDR3 coding DNA: TGTGCCAGTAGTGCAGGGAGGGGCTACGAGCAGTACTTC.

V gene TRBV6-5 combines with J gene TRBJ2-7, with D perhaps being TRBD1 or TRBD2 (5 bases each). The CDR3 runs to 15 residues. V lost 0 bases and J 0 bases, leaving 9 bases between the germline ends. Germline CDR1 and CDR2: MNHEY and SVGAGI. As DNA, the CDR3 is TGTGCCAGCAGTTACTCCGCAGGGAGCTCCTACGAGCAGTACGTC. Protein product: CASSYSAGSSYEQYV.

V and J are TRBV15 and TRBJ2-5; D gene unclear. CDR1 is LNHNV, CDR2 YYDKDF, per germline (reference sequence). V shed 4 bases and J shed 4 bases, with 10 bases lying between them. CDR3 length equals 13 residues. In nucleotides, the CDR3 is TGTGCCACCAGCATACTAACCGGAGAGACCCAGTACTTC. Its translation is CATSILTGETQYF.

This chain links TRBV14 with TRBJ2-5; D may be TRBD1 (6 bases). Trimming took off 0 bases at V and 5 bases at J, with 16 bases between the two ends. The CDR3 spans 16 residues. The V gene's germline CDR1 is SGHDN and CDR2 FVKESK. CDR3 sequence (DNA): TGTGCCAGCAGCCAAGAATCTTTGTGGCAGGGGGAGACCCAGTACTTC. Protein product: CASSQESLWQGETQYF.

V usage is TRBV18 and J usage is TRBJ1-1, with 7 bases matching TRBD1. There are 14 residues in the CDR3. CDR1 is KGHSH and CDR2 is LQKENI in the germline V gene. The ends lost 4 bases at V and 2 bases at J; junction bases unmatched: 4. The CDR3 bases are TGTGCCAGCTCACTGCGACAGGGAAACACTGAAGCTTTCTTT. Protein sequence: CASSLRQGNTEAFF.

The chain carries TRBV10-3 and TRBJ1-5; D is unclear. V lost 4 bases to trimming and J lost 7 bases, with 11 bases between them. Germline CDR1 is ENHRY and CDR2 is SYGVKD. This CDR3 is 13 amino acids long. The CDR3 is CAISARGQQPQHF. CDR3 coding DNA: TGTGCCATCAGTGCGCGGGGTCAACAGCCCCAGCATTTT.

The chain has TRBV4-2 and TRBJ1-1; unclear D gene. The CDR3 contains 13 residues. Trimming stripped 1 base from V and 2 bases from J, with 5 bases between. Germline-derived CDR1 and CDR2 are LGHNA and YNFKEQ. CDR3 residues: CASSQGDNTEAFF. CDR3 nucleotide sequence: TGTGCCAGCAGCCAAGGTGACAACACTGAAGCTTTCTTT.